The 16 T cell receptor beta chains listed next were all sequenced from one sample in a study of blood T cell repertoires in COVID-19. Sequenced by immunoSEQ multiplex PCR; TCRdb stores in-frame clones only, minus some. The sample yields tens of thousands of clones, roughly 86% seen once. The sequenced sample consisted of peripheral blood. The origin of the receptors is a woman between 55 and 75 years old with acute or convalescent COVID-19.

The J gene is TRBJ2-1, the V gene TRBV9, with 10 bases aligning to TRBD2. This CDR3 contains 18 residues. Germline V gene sequence: CDR1 SGDLS, CDR2 YYNGEE. Losses at the gene ends were 4 bases for V and 6 bases for J; bases not matched to a gene: 16. The DNA for the CDR3 is TGTGCCAGCAGCCCCCAAGGGGTGGCTAGCGGGAGCGTCAATGAGCAGTTCTTC. Translation: CASSPQGVASGSVNEQFF.

V usage is TRBV18 and J usage is TRBJ1-4; D is uncertain. This CDR3 has 12 residues. Trimming took 2 bases from V and 8 from J, leaving 6 bases between them. Germline loops: CDR1 KGHSH, CDR2 LQKENI. CDR3 DNA: TGTGCCAGCTCACCAACGCAGGAAAAACTGTTTTTT. It codes for CASSPTQEKLFF.

Only a few counts were recorded for this clone. CDR3 DNA sequence: TGTGCCAGCAGCTTAGGCTTAGAGACAGGGGTCTACGAGCAGTACTTC. Protein: CASSLGLETGVYEQYF. The chain employs TRBV11-2 and TRBJ2-7, with 8 bases fitting TRBD1. CDR1 is SGHAT and CDR2 is FQNNGV in the germline V gene. The CDR3 length is 16 residues. V lost 1 base and J lost 3; bases outside the gene matches: 8.

The genes are TRBV9 and TRBJ1-4, with a weak D call TRBD1 (6 bases). CDR1 and CDR2 (germline): SGDLS, YYNGEE. Trimming took 3 bases from V and 3 from J, leaving 18 bases between them. The CDR3 loop spans 17 amino acids. CDR3 bases: TGTGCCAGCAGCGCCTCACCCGGGGGGCAGCCTAATGAAAAACTGTTTTTT. It codes for CASSASPGGQPNEKLFF.

The chain employs TRBV20-1 and TRBJ1-4, with TRBD1 matching 8 bases. In germline, CDR1 is DFQATT, CDR2 SNEGSKA (reference sequence). Trimming cost V 6 bases and J 7 bases; bases outside gene matches: 1. The CDR3 length is 11 residues. Here the CDR3 DNA reads TGCAGTGCCAGGGGGCCTGAAAAACTGTTTTTT. Protein product: CSARGPEKLFF.

The J gene is TRBJ2-1, the V gene TRBV27, with 13 nucleotides matching TRBD2. V lost 8 bases to trimming and J lost 9 bases; unmatched junction nucleotides: 7. This CDR3 comprises 14 residues. CDR1 MNHEY and CDR2 SMNVEV come from the germline V gene (reference sequence). CDR3 protein: CASFGLAGVSEQFF. The CDR3 nucleotides are TGTGCCAGCTTCGGACTAGCGGGAGTTTCTGAGCAGTTCTTC.

This clone turned up a few times. The same CDR3 can be traced to other DNA sequences in this sample. The chain carries TRBV19 and TRBJ1-1, with D perhaps TRBD1 (5 bases). CDR1 LNHDA and CDR2 SQIVND come from the germline V gene (reference sequence). The CDR3 spans 13 residues. Trimming took off 5 bases at V and 4 bases at J, with 11 bases between the two ends. The CDR3 spells CASSPSGVTEAFF. CDR3 DNA: TGTGCCAGTAGTCCCTCGGGGGTCACTGAAGCTTTCTTT.

The rearrangement uses TRBV7-9 and TRBJ2-1; 14 bases agree with TRBD2. CDR3 size: 19 residues. V shed 5 bases and J 0 bases; nucleotides not matched to a gene: 9. Germline lookup yields CDR1 SEHNR and CDR2 FQNEAQ (reference sequence). CDR3 nucleotide sequence: TGTGCCAGCAGCAAGTATTCCGGGACTAGCGGGAGCTCCTACAATGAGCAGTTCTTC. It encodes CASSKYSGTSGSSYNEQFF.

The sample holds one count of this clone. The V gene is TRBV18, the J gene TRBJ1-6, with TRBD1 matching 7 bases. The CDR3 has 18 amino acids. Germline loops: CDR1 KGHSH, CDR2 LQKENI. V was clipped by 2 bases and J by 5 bases; unmatched bases: 12. The CDR3 is CASSPRDSSGQHNSPLHF. In DNA, the CDR3 is TGTGCCAGCTCACCAAGGGACAGTTCGGGGCAGCATAATTCACCCCTCCACTTT.

This clone was picked up a small number of times. This chain connects TRBV7-3 to TRBJ2-1; unclear D gene. CDR1 and CDR2 (germline): SGHTA, FQGTGA. The CDR3 loop spans 13 amino acids. Trimming stripped 1 base from V and 8 bases from J, with 9 bases between. CDR3 region: CASSLNHLDEQFF. The CDR3 DNA reads TGTGCCAGCAGCTTAAACCACTTGGATGAGCAGTTCTTC.

V is TRBV18 and J is TRBJ2-1; the match to TRBD2 covers 10 bases. Germline-derived CDR1 and CDR2 are KGHSH and LQKENI. The CDR3 runs to 17 residues. With V trimmed by 5 bases and J by 6 bases, 13 bases remained unmatched. In nucleotides, the CDR3 is TGTGCCAGCTCATTGATGAGCGGGAGGGCCCTCCTCAATGAGCAGTTCTTC. Translating it yields CASSLMSGRALLNEQFF.

The rearrangement joins TRBV10-3 to TRBJ2-7, with TRBD2 matching 14 bases. The J segment lost 7 bases and the V segment lost 9 bases, leaving 8 bases of the junction unmatched. CDR3 length equals 14 residues. The V gene's germline CDR1 is ENHRY and CDR2 SYGVKD. For the CDR3, the DNA is TGTGCCATTTTCGGGGGACTAGCGGGAGAAGAGCAGTACTTC. Amino acids: CAIFGGLAGEEQYF.

The chain has TRBV6-2 or TRBV6-3 and TRBJ1-2; the match to TRBD1 covers 8 bases. The CDR3 has 15 amino acids. After removal of 0 bases from V and 6 bases from J, the junction contained 6 bases not matched to a gene. Germline CDR1 is MNHEY and CDR2 is SVGEGT. The CDR3 loop reads CASSYSPGGLDGYTF. For the CDR3, the DNA is TGTGCCAGCAGTTACTCTCCAGGGGGCCTCGATGGCTACACCTTC.

The chain has TRBV12-3 or TRBV12-4 and TRBJ1-3; D is unresolved. Deletions cut 6 bases from V and 4 bases from J, with 10 bases between. CDR3 length equals 13 residues. The CDR3 sequence: CASRRTVGNTIYF. CDR3 bases: TGTGCCAGCAGGAGGACTGTCGGAAACACCATATATTTT.

The rearrangement uses TRBV29-1 and TRBJ2-1; 9 bases align to TRBD2. The V and J ends lost 7 bases and 6 bases, in that order; junction bases with no gene match: 16. Per the germline V gene, CDR1 is SQVTM and CDR2 is ANQGSEA. This CDR3 has 16 residues. Here the CDR3 DNA reads TGCAGCGGACAGGGAATAGCGGGAGCCCTTGGCAATGAGCAGTTCTTC. Amino acids: CSGQGIAGALGNEQFF.

In its sample, this clone was seen once. The CDR3 DNA reads TGTGCCAGCAGCTTAGCGCAGGGTGGAATGAACACTGAAGCTTTCTTT. It yields the protein CASSLAQGGMNTEAFF. The V and J genes are TRBV7-2 and TRBJ1-1, with D possibly TRBD1 on 5 matching bases. The CDR3 is 16 residues long. CDR1 is SGHTA, CDR2 FQGNSA, per germline. V was pared by 0 bases and J by 0 bases, with 11 bases between.